The clone carrying this T cell receptor (beta chain) came up many times. Its specificity is not known. The sample originates from a study of T cells after yellow fever vaccination. Study-level points and caveats: Detected again after the booster were most primary-vaccination clones, at 96% CD4 and 88% CD8. Only a minor proportion of clonotypes was detected across both CD4 and CD8 compartments. Compared with primary, the secondary response was weaker and peaked at day 5, not 15.

Using its own MiXCR run on the 5' RACE reads, TCRdb lists one record per CDR3 protein. The sample contains 300,000 to 350,000 distinct CDR3 sequences, 7% to 9% of which appear only once. CDR1 and CDR2 from the germline V gene are MNHEY and SVGAGI. CDR3 length: 14 residues. The V and J ends lost 7 bases and 4 bases respectively, with 16 bases between them. The sample in question was PBMCs, obtained around 45 days after the first yellow fever vaccination. This TCR came from a man between 18 and 29 years old who received the YFV17D yellow fever vaccine. This rearrangement joins TRBV6-5 to TRBJ1-1; tentative D call: TRBD1 (5 bases). Here the CDR3 DNA reads TGTGCCAGCACCAAGACAAGGGGCGTCACTGAAGCTTTCTTT. It codes for CASTKTRGVTEAFF.